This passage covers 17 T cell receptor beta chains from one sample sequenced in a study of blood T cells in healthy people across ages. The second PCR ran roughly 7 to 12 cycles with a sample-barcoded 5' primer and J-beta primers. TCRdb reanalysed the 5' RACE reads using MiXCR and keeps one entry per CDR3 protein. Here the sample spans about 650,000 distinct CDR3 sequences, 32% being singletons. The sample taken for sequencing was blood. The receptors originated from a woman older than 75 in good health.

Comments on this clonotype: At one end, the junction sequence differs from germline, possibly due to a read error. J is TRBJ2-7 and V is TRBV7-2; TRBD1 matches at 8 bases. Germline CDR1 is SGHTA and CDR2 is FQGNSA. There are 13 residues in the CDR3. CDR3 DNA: TGTGCCAGCAGTCTAGGACAGGGTGGCGAGCGGTACTTC. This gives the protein CASSLGQGGERYF.

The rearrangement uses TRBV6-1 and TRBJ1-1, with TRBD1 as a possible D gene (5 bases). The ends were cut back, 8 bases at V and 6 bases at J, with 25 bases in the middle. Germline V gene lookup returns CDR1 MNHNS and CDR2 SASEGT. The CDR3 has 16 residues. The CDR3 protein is CASRSPKTVVNPEAFF. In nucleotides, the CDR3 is TGTGCCAGCCGCTCACCAAAGACAGTGGTAAACCCTGAAGCTTTCTTT.

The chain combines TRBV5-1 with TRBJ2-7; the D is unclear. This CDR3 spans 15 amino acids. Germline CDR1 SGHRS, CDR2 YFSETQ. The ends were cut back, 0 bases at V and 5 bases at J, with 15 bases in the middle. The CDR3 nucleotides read TGCGCCAGCAGCTTGGCTTTAACCTCCGCCCACGAGCAGTACTTC. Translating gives CASSLALTSAHEQYF.

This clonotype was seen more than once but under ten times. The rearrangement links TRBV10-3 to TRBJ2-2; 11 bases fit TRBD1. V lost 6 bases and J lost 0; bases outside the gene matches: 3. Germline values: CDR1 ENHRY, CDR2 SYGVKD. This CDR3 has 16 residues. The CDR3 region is CAISGTGGPNTGELFF. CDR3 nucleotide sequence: TGTGCCATCAGCGGGACAGGGGGACCGAACACCGGGGAGCTGTTTTTT.

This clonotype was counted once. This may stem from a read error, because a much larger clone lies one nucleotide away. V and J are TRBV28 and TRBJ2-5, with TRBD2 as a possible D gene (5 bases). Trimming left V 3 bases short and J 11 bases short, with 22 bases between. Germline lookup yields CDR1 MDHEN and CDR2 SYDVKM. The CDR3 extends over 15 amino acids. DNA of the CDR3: TGTGCCAGCAGTTTTTTGGATCGGGAAGACAATGAGCAGTACTTC. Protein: CASSFLDREDNEQYF.

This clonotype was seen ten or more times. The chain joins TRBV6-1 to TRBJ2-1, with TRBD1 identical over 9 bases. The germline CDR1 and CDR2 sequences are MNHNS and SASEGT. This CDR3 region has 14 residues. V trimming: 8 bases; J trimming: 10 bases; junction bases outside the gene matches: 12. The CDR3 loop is CASSGQGRGGEQFF. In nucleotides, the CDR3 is TGTGCCAGCTCCGGACAGGGGCGAGGTGGCGAGCAGTTCTTC.

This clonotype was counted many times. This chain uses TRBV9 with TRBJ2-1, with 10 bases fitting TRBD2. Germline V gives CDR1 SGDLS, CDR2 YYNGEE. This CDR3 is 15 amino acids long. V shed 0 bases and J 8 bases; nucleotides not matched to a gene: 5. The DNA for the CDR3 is TGTGCCAGCAGCGTAGAACTAGCGGGGTGGGATGAGCAGTTCTTC. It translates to CASSVELAGWDEQFF.

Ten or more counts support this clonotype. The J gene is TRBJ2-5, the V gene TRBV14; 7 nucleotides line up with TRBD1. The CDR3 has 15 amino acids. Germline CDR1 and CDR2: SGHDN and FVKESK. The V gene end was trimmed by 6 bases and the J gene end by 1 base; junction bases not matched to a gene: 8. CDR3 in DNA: TGTGCCAGCAGACGGGACAGCTCAATCCAAGAGACCCAGTACTTC. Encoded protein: CASRRDSSIQETQYF.

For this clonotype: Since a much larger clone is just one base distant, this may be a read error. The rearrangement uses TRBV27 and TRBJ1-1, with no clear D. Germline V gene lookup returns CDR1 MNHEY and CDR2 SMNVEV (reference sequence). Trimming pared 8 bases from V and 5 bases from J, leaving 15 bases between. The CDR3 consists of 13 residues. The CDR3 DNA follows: TGTGCCAGCTGCCAAAAACCCTGGACTGAAGCTTTCTTT. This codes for CASCQKPWTEAFF.

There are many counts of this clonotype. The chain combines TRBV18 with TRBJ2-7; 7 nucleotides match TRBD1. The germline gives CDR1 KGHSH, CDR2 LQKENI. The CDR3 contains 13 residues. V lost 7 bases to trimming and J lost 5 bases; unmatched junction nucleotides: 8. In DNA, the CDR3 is TGTGCCAGCTTCCGAACAGGGGAGCACGAGCAGTACTTC. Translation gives CASFRTGEHEQYF.

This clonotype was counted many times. CDR3 in amino acids: CASSFPEGQNYGYTF. As DNA, the CDR3 is TGTGCCAGCAGCTTTCCTGAGGGACAGAACTATGGCTACACCTTC. This chain links TRBV7-2 with TRBJ1-2, with TRBD1 matching over 7 bases. The length of the CDR3 is 15 residues. Trimming removed 3 bases from V and 2 bases from J; junction bases left unmatched: 6. Looked up from germline, CDR1 is SGHTA and CDR2 is FQGNSA.

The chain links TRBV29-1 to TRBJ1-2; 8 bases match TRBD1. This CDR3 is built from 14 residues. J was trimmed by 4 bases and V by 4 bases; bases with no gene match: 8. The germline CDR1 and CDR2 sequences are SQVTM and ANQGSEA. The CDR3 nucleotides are TGCAGCGTTGGGACAGGGTTTTCGAGCTATGGCTACACCTTC. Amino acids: CSVGTGFSSYGYTF.

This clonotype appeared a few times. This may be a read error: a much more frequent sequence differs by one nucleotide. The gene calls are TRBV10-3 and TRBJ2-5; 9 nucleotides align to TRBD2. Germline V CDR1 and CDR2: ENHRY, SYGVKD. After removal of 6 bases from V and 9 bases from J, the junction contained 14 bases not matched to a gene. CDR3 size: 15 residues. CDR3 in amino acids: CAISEGTSIVGAQYF. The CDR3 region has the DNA TGTGCCATCAGCGAAGGGACTAGCATCGTAGGGGCCCAGTACTTC.

Here the CDR3 reads CASSPRRLAGGRPGETQYF. For the CDR3, the DNA is TGTGCCAGCAGCCCGAGGAGACTAGCGGGGGGCCGCCCGGGAGAGACCCAGTACTTC. This chain connects TRBV5-4 to TRBJ2-7; 13 bases align to TRBD2. The J call is uncertain, as TRBJ2-5 better fits the DNA end. CDR1 SGHNT and CDR2 YYREEE come from the germline V gene (reference sequence). The CDR3 runs 19 residues.

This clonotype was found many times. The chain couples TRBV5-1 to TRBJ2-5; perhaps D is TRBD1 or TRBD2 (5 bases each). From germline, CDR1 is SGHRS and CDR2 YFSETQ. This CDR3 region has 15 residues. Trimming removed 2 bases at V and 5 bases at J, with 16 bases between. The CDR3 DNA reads TGCGCCAGCAGCTTAGCCGTGGACTCAGGGGAGACCCAGTACTTC. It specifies CASSLAVDSGETQYF.

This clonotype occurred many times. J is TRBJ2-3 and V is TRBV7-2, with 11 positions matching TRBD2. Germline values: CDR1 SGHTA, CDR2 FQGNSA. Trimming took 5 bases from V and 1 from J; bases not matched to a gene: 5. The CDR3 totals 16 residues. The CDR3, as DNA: TGTGCCAGCAGCAGTAGCGGGGGGGTTGGCACAGATACGCAGTATTTT. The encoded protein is CASSSSGGVGTDTQYF.

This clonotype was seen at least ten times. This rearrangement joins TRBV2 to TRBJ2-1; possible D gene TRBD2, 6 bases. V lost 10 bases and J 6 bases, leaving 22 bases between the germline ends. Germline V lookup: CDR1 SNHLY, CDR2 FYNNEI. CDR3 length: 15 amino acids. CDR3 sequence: CATPIRGGKINEQFF. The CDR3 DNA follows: TGTGCCACCCCTATCCGTGGAGGGAAAATCAATGAGCAGTTCTTC.